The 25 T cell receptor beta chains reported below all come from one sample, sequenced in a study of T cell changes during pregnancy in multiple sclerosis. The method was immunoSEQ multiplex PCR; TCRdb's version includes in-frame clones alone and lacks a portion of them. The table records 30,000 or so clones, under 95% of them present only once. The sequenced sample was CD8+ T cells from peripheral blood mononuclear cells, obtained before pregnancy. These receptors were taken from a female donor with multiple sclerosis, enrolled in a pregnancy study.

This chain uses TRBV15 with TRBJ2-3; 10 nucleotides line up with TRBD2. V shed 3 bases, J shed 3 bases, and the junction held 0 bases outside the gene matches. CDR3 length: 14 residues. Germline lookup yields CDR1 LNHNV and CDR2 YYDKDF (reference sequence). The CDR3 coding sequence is TGTGCCACCAGCAGGGGACTAGCGACAGATACGCAGTATTTT. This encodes CATSRGLATDTQYF.

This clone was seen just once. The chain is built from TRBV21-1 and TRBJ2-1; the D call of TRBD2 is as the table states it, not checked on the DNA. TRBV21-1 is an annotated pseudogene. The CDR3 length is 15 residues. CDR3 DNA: TGTGCCAGCACCCGGAGGCAACTACCCTACAATGAGCAGTTCTTC. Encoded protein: CASTRRQLPYNEQFF.

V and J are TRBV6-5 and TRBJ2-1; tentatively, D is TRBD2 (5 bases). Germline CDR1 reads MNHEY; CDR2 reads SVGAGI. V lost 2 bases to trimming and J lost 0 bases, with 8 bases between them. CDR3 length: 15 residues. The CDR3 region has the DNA TGTGCCAGCAGTTACAGCGGTCTCTCCTACAATGAGCAGTTCTTC. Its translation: CASSYSGLSYNEQFF.

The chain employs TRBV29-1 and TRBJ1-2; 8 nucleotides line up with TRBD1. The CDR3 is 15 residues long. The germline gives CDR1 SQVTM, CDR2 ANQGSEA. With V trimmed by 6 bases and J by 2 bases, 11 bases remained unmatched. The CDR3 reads CSVQQVGQGNYGYTF. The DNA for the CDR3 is TGCAGCGTCCAGCAAGTAGGACAGGGAAACTATGGCTACACCTTC.

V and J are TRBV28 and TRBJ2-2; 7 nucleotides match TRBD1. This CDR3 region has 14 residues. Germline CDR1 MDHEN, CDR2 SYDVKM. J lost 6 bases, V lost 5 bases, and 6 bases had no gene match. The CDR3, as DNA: TGTGCCAGCAGTGCGACAGGGCTGGCCGGGGAGCTGTTTTTT. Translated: CASSATGLAGELFF.

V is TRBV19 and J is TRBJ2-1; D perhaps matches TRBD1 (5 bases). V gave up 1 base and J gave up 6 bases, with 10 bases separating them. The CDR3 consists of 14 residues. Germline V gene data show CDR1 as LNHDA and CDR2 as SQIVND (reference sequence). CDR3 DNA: TGTGCCAGTAGTATAGGGACACCCTTCAATGAGCAGTTCTTC. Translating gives CASSIGTPFNEQFF.

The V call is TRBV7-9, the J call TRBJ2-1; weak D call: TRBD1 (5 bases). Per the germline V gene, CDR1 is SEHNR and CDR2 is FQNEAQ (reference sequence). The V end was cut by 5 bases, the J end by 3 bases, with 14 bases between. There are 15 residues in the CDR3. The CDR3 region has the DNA TGTGCCAGCAGCCAACAGGTAGAAGGCTACAATGAGCAGTTCTTC. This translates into CASSQQVEGYNEQFF.

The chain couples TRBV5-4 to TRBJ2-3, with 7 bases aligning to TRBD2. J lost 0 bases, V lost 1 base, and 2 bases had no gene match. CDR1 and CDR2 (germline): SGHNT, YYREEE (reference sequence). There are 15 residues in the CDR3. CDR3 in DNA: TGTGCCAGCAGCTTGTTACTAGCGAGCACAGATACGCAGTATTTT. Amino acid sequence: CASSLLLASTDTQYF. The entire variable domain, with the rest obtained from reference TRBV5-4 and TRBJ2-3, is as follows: ETGVTQSPTHLIKTRGQQVTLRCSSQSGHNTVSWYQQALGQGPQFIFQYYREEENGRGNFPPRFSGLQFPNYSSELNVNALELDDSALYLCASSLLLASTDTQYFGPGTRLTVL.

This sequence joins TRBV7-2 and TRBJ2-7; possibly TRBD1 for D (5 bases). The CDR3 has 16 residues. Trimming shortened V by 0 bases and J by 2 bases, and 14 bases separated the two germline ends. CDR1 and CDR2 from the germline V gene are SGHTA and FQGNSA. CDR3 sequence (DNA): TGTGCCAGCAGCTTAGCGGGTGGGGCGACCACCTACGAGCAGTACTTC. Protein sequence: CASSLAGGATTYEQYF. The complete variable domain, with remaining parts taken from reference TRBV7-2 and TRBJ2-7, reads GAGVSQSPSNKVTEKGKDVELRCDPISGHTALYWYRQSLGQGLEFLIYFQGNSAPDKSGLPSDRFSAERTGGSVSTLTIQRTQQEDSAVYLCASSLAGGATTYEQYFGPGTRLTVT.

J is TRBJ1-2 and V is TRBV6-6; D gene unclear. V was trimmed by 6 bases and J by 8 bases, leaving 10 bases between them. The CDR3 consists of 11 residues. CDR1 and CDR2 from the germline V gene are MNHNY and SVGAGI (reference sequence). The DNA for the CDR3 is TGTGCCAGCAGCGATGTAAGCGGCTACACCTTC. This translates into CASSDVSGYTF.

The CDR3: CASSLLEAGELFF. CDR3 nucleotides: TGTGCCAGCAGTTTACTAGAGGCCGGGGAGCTGTTTTTT. This chain uses TRBV27 with TRBJ2-2; D call uncertain. V shed 2 bases and J shed 6 bases, with 7 bases lying between them. The CDR3 loop spans 13 amino acids. Germline CDR1 reads MNHEY; CDR2 reads SMNVEV (reference sequence).

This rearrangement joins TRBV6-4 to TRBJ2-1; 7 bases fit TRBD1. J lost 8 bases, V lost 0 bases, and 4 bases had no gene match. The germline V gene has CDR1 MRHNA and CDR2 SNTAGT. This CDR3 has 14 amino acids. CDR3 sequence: CASSDSSDRDEQFF. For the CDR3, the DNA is TGTGCCAGCAGTGACTCTTCCGACAGGGATGAGCAGTTCTTC.

The CDR3 DNA follows: TGTGCCAGCAGCCTCCGGGACAGGGGGCCCCCTGAAGCTTTCTTT. It is translated as CASSLRDRGPPEAFF. The rearrangement uses TRBV5-5 and TRBJ1-1, with TRBD1 matching over 12 bases. This CDR3 is 15 amino acids long. V lost 4 bases and J lost 6; bases outside the gene matches: 7. Per germline, CDR1 SGHKS and CDR2 YYEKEE (reference sequence). Filled out from reference TRBV5-5 and TRBJ1-1, the complete variable domain reads DAGVTQSPTHLIKTRGQQVTLRCSPISGHKSVSWYQQVLGQGPQFIFQYYEKEERGRGNFPDRFSARQFPNYSSELNVNALLLGDSALYLCASSLRDRGPPEAFFGQGTRLTVV.

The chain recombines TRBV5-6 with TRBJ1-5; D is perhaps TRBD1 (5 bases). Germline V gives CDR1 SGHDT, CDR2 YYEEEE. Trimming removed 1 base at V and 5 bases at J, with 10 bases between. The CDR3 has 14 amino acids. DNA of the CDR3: TGTGCCAGCAGCTTGCTGGGGGGGGATCAGCCCCAGCATTTT. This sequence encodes CASSLLGGDQPQHF.

The CDR3 nucleotides are TGTGCCAGCAGTTTAGACAGGGGCCCGAACACTGAAGCTTTCTTT. Translated, it gives CASSLDRGPNTEAFF. V is TRBV27 and J is TRBJ1-1; 8 bases match TRBD1. Germline assignment: CDR1 MNHEY and CDR2 SMNVEV (reference sequence). The CDR3 has 15 amino acids. Trimming at V came to 2 bases and at J to 1 base, leaving 3 bases not matched to a gene.

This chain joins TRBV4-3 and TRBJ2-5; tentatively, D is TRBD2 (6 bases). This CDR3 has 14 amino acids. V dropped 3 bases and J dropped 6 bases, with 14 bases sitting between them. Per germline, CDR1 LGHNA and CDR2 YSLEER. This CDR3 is CASSHATSIKTQYF. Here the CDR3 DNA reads TGCGCCAGCAGCCACGCTACTAGCATTAAGACCCAGTACTTC.

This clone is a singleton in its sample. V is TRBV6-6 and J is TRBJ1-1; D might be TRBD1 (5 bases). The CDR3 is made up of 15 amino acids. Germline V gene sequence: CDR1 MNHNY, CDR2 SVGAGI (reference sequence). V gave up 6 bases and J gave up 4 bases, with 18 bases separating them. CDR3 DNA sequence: TGTGCCAGCAGCGAATACAGGATAGAAGTCACTGAAGCTTTCTTT. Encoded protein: CASSEYRIEVTEAFF.

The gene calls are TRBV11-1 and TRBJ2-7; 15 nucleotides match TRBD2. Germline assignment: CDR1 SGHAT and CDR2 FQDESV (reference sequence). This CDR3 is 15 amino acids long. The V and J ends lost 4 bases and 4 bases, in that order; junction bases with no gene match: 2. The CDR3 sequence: CASSSGLAGGYEQYF. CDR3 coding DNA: TGTGCCAGCAGCTCAGGACTAGCGGGAGGGTACGAGCAGTACTTC.

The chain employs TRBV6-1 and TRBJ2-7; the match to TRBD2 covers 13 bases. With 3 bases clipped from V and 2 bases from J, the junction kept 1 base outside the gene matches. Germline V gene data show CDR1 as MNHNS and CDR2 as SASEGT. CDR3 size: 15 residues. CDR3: CASSEGLAGTYEQYF. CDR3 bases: TGTGCCAGCAGTGAGGGACTAGCGGGAACCTACGAGCAGTACTTC.

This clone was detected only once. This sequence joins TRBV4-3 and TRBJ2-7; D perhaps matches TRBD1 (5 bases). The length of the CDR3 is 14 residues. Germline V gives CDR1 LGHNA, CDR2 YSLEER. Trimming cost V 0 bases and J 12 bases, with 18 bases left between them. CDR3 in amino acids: CASSQDPAGWVMYF. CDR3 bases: TGCGCCAGCAGCCAAGATCCGGCAGGGTGGGTTATGTACTTC.

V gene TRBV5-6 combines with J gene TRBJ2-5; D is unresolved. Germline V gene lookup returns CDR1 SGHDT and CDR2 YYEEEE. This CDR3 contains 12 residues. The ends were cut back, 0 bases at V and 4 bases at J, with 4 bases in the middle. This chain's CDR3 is CASSLASETQYF. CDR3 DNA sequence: TGTGCCAGCAGCTTGGCTTCAGAGACCCAGTACTTC.

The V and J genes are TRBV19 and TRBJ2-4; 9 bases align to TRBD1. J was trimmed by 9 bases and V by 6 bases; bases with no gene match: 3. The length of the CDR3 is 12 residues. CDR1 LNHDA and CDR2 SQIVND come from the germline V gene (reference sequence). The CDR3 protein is CASSGQGPIQYF. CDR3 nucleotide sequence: TGTGCCAGTAGCGGACAGGGGCCCATTCAGTACTTC.

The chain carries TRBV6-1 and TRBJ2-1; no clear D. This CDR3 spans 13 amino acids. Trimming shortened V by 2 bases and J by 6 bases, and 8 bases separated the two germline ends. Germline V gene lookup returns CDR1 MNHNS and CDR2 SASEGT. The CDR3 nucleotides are TGTGCCAGCAGTGAACATCTAGGCAATGAGCAGTTCTTC. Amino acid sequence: CASSEHLGNEQFF.

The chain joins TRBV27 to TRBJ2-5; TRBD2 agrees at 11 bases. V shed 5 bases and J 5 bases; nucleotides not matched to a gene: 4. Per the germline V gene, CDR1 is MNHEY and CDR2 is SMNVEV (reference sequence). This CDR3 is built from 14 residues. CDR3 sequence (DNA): TGTGCCAGCAGTCTACTAGCGGGAGTGGAGACCCAGTACTTC. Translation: CASSLLAGVETQYF.

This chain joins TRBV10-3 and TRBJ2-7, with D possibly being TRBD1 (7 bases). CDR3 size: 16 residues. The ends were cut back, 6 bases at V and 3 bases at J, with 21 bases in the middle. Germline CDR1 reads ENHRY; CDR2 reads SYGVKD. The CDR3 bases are TGTGCCATCAGCGGGGGCCGGGACAGACCTGACTACGAGCAGTACTTC. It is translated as CAISGGRDRPDYEQYF.